Sequencing of this T cell receptor (beta chain) was carried out in a study of T cells after yellow fever vaccination. This clonotype has just a few counts. Antigen unknown. Germline CDR1 reads DFQATT; CDR2 reads SNEGSKA (reference sequence). V lost 5 bases and J lost 4, with 13 bases in between. The CDR3 is 13 amino acids. Overall study findings and caveats: Among primary-vaccination clones, most reappeared after the booster, at approximately 97% for CD4 and around 90% for CD8. The secondary T-cell response peaked on day 5, not day 15, but was weaker.

TCRdb itself ran the 5' RACE reads through MiXCR, one entry per CDR3 protein. The profile shows about 400,000 distinct CDR3 sequences, about 6.2% of them singletons. The sequence was obtained from a young man who received the YFV17D yellow fever vaccine. Sequencing was performed on PBMCs, taken 5 days after the yellow fever booster vaccination. The chain combines TRBV20-1 with TRBJ2-3; a possible D gene is TRBD1 (5 bases). The DNA for the CDR3 is TGCAGTGCTGGCCTCCAGGGTGCAGATACGCAGTATTTT. Translating gives CSAGLQGADTQYF.